This TCR beta chain was captured by sequencing in a study of shared clonotypes between healthy human individuals. Libraries were prepared by immunoSEQ multiplex PCR; TCRdb keeps only in-frame clonotypes and omits some of them. The sample has some 480,000 clones, about 80% seen once; the top ten hold around 12%. The CDR3 is 15 residues long. Germline V gene sequence: CDR1 SNHLY, CDR2 FYNNEI. Trimming at V came to 6 bases and at J to 0 bases, leaving 7 bases not matched to a gene. Sequencing was carried out using PBMCs. The sequence was obtained from a woman aged 40 to 49 in good health. Some clones in this sample may be carry-over from other donors' samples. The chain is built from TRBV2 and TRBJ1-1, with 7 bases that match TRBD1. This CDR3 is CASSGGQTMNTEAFF. Written as DNA, the CDR3 is TGTGCCAGCAGCGGGGGACAGACTATGAACACTGAAGCTTTCTTT.